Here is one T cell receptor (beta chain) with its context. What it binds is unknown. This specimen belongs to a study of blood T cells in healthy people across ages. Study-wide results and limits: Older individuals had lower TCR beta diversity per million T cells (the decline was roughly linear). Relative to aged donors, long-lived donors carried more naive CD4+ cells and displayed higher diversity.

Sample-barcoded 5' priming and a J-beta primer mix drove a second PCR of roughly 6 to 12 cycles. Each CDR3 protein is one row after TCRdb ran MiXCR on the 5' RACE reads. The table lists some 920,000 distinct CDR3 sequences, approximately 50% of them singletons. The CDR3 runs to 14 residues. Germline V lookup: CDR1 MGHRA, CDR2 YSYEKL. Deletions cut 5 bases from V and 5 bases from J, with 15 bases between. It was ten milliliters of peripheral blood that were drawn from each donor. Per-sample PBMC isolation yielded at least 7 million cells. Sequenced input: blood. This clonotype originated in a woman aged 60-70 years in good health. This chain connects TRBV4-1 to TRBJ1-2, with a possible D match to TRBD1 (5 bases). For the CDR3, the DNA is TGCGCCAGCAGCTTCTTCACCGGGGCATATGGCTACACCTTC. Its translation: CASSFFTGAYGYTF.